Sequencing of this TCR beta chain was carried out in a study of control samples from healthy donors and cancer patients. Sequenced by immunoSEQ multiplex PCR; TCRdb stores in-frame clones only, minus some. The sample shows about 140,000 clones, about nine tenths of them seen only once. V was clipped by 5 bases and J by 7 bases, with 11 bases between them. The germline gives CDR1 GTSNPN, CDR2 SVGIG (reference sequence). CDR3 length: 12 amino acids. The clonotype comes from a man aged 30 to 39 in good health. The sequencing input was blood. The chain uses TRBV30 and TRBJ1-4; D remains unclear. The CDR3 DNA reads TGTGCCTGGGAGGGTTGGGCTGAAAAACTGTTTTTT. Protein product: CAWEGWAEKLFF.